This T cell receptor (beta chain) was sequenced during a study of OX40 agonist ivuxolimab in advanced cancers. The study's findings and limits: Near-lowest levels of clonal expansion characterized partial responders at 0.1-3.0 mg/kg.

Between the trimmed V and J ends, which lost 3 bases and 2 bases, there was a span of 5 bases. CDR1 is MNHEY, CDR2 SMNVEV, per germline (reference sequence). There are 13 residues in the CDR3. Regarding this clone: Its specificity is not known.

Repertoires were generated with immunoSEQ multiplex PCR, while TCRdb's copy carries only in-frame clones and drops some. The repertoire includes tens of thousands of clones, roughly 84% of them detected once, and less than 0.4% sits in the top ten. The chain carries TRBV27 and TRBJ1-5; no clear D. This TCR was recovered from an adult with an advanced solid tumor such as melanoma, head and neck, liver or kidney cancer. The material was CD4+ or CD8+ T cells sorted from blood, obtained in a trial of the OX40 agonist ivuxolimab. CDR3 nucleotides: TGTGCCAGCAGTTTCGTGGGCAATCAGCCCCAGCATTTT. This sequence encodes CASSFVGNQPQHF.